This T cell receptor (beta chain) was sequenced during a study of blood T cell repertoires in COVID-19. Method: immunoSEQ multiplex PCR; TCRdb's copy keeps in-frame clones and lacks some. The data show 90,000 to 100,000 clones, with around 88% seen just once and about 1.7% held by the top ten. Germline V gives CDR1 ENHRY, CDR2 SYGVKD. With 2 bases removed from V and 0 bases from J, the gap between germline ends came to 5 bases. The CDR3 runs to 14 residues. The receptor was isolated from an elderly man with acute or convalescent COVID-19. The rearrangement joins TRBV10-3 to TRBJ1-3, with D unclear. Sequenced input: peripheral blood. CDR3 loop: CAISEAGSGNTIYF. CDR3 in DNA: TGTGCCATCAGTGAGGCAGGCTCTGGAAACACCATATATTTT.